This paragraph covers one TCR beta chain sequence. The source of the sample is a study of blood T cell repertoires in COVID-19. Study information: T cells, B-cell-depleted T cells, or PBMCs provided the cDNA or gDNA that served as material.

Clones were sequenced by immunoSEQ multiplex PCR, and TCRdb holds only the in-frame ones, with some missing. The repertoire holds some 290,000 clones, roughly nine tenths seen once, with over 9.5% in the top ten. V was shortened by 3 bases and J by 3 bases, with 11 bases between the two germline ends. This CDR3 spans 14 amino acids. Per the germline V gene, CDR1 is MGHDK and CDR2 is SYGVNS. This TCR was recovered from a young woman with COVID-19, enrolled during active disease. Sequencing was done on a sample of peripheral blood. The rearrangement uses TRBV25-1 and TRBJ1-1, with D unclear. CDR3 sequence (DNA): TGTGCCAGCAGTGACCCCGACACATACACTGAAGCTTTCTTT. Its protein product is CASSDPDTYTEAFF.